These 16 T cell receptor beta chains came from one sample sequenced in a study of regulatory T cells in long-lasting Graves disease. Time point indicated: persistent/refractory GD, antithyroid drugs over 5 years with positive TRAb. PBMC RNA was the source of the TCR library. Arm-PCR with iRepertoire HTBI primers amplified the CDR3 regions for these TCR beta libraries. TCRdb independently ran MiXCR on the multiplex PCR reads; one entry per CDR3 protein. The sample shows 400,000 to 500,000 distinct CDR3 sequences, approximately 23% of them seen only once. Sequenced here: peripheral blood mononuclear cells (PBMCs), sampled when the disease was refractory, from a patient treated with antithyroid drugs. These receptors were obtained from a female donor with Graves disease.

This clonotype was observed at least ten times. The chain couples TRBV15 to TRBJ1-2; no firm D call. Trimming took off 0 bases at V and 3 bases at J, with 11 bases between the two ends. Germline assignment: CDR1 LNHNV and CDR2 YYDKDF (reference sequence). The CDR3 runs 15 residues. CDR3 in DNA: TGTGCCACCAGCAGAGATTCTCGCGGATACTATGGCTACACCTTC. Translating it yields CATSRDSRGYYGYTF.

CDR3 region: CASSLAGVEKLFF. In DNA, the CDR3 is TGTGCCAGCAGCTTGGCGGGGGTTGAAAAACTGTTTTTT. The chain carries TRBV7-2 and TRBJ1-4; a weak D match, TRBD1 (5 bases). Per the germline V gene, CDR1 is SGHTA and CDR2 is FQGNSA. This CDR3 spans 13 amino acids. Deletions cut 3 bases from V and 7 bases from J, with 9 bases between.

Written as DNA, the CDR3 is TGCGCCAGCAGTTCCCCCCTCCCCCTCGACGGTACTAGCACAGATACGCAGTATTTT. The encoded protein is CASSSPLPLDGTSTDTQYF. V is TRBV10-2 and J is TRBJ2-3; unclear D gene. V was pared by 5 bases and J by 0 bases, with 24 bases between. The CDR3 consists of 19 residues. In germline, CDR1 is WSHSY, CDR2 SAAADI.

CDR3 protein: CASSPLTRDPTEAFF. The CDR3 nucleotides read TGTGCCAGCAGCCCTCTCACCCGGGATCCCACTGAAGCTTTCTTT. V is TRBV6-1 and J is TRBJ1-1; D ambiguous. Trimming left V 6 bases short and J 4 bases short, with 18 bases between. The CDR3 covers 15 residues. Germline loops: CDR1 MNHNS, CDR2 SASEGT.

The V call is TRBV7-9, the J call TRBJ1-1; D call uncertain. Germline V lookup: CDR1 SEHNR, CDR2 FQNEAQ (reference sequence). CDR3 length equals 14 residues. With 6 bases removed from V and 6 bases from J, the gap between germline ends came to 17 bases. The CDR3 here is CASSTYHGRAEAFF. In DNA, the CDR3 is TGTGCCAGCAGTACTTATCACGGGAGGGCTGAAGCTTTCTTT. Looking up the rest from reference TRBV7-9 and TRBJ1-1 gives the full variable domain: DTGVSQNPRHKITKRGQNVTFRCDPISEHNRLYWYRQTLGQGPEFLTYFQNEAQLEKSRLLSDRFSAERPKGSFSTLEIQRTEQGDSAMYLCASSTYHGRAEAFFGQGTRLTVV.

The V and J genes are TRBV18 and TRBJ1-1; D is ambiguous. The CDR3 has 12 residues. Trimming removed 5 bases at V and 8 bases at J, with 12 bases between. Germline V lookup: CDR1 KGHSH, CDR2 LQKENI. Here the CDR3 DNA reads TGTGCCAGCTCAGATCGGGAGGGAGAAGCTTTCTTT. This sequence encodes CASSDREGEAFF.

This clonotype was counted a single time. V usage is TRBV29-1 and J usage is TRBJ2-3; the D is unclear. The CDR3 sequence is 13 residues long. V was trimmed by 4 bases and J by 2 bases, leaving 10 bases between them. Germline lookup yields CDR1 SQVTM and CDR2 ANQGSEA. The chain's CDR3 is CSVVGLLTDTQYF. The CDR3 DNA is TGCAGCGTTGTCGGTTTACTCACAGATACGCAGTATTTT.

This clonotype was seen more than once but under ten times. The chain combines TRBV20-1 with TRBJ2-5; possibly TRBD2 for D (7 bases). The CDR3 totals 16 residues. In germline, CDR1 is DFQATT, CDR2 SNEGSKA (reference sequence). The germline V and J ends were trimmed by 3 bases and 3 bases, with 20 bases remaining between them. The CDR3 DNA sequence: TGCAGTGCTAGTTGGGCTGTGGGGGGGCTGGAAGAGACCCAGTACTTC. Residues: CSASWAVGGLEETQYF.

The genes are TRBV7-9 and TRBJ2-2; D remains ambiguous. Trimming removed 2 bases at V and 7 bases at J, with 5 bases between. This CDR3 region has 12 residues. Germline V CDR1 and CDR2: SEHNR, FQNEAQ (reference sequence). For the CDR3, the DNA is TGTGCCAGCAGCTTACCCCACGGGGAGCTGTTTTTT. Its translation is CASSLPHGELFF.

This clonotype turned up a few times. V gene TRBV6-5 combines with J gene TRBJ2-2; 8 bases are shared with TRBD1. CDR1 MNHEY and CDR2 SVGAGI come from the germline V gene. V trimming: 4 bases; J trimming: 5 bases; junction bases outside the gene matches: 6. The CDR3 contains 15 residues. CDR3 in DNA: TGTGCCAGCAGTTTGCACAGGGGGGAGACCGGGGAGCTGTTTTTT. Its translation is CASSLHRGETGELFF.

In its sample, this clonotype was seen a few times. V is TRBV7-2 and J is TRBJ1-2, with no clear D. V dropped 5 bases and J dropped 7 bases, with 23 bases sitting between them. Germline CDR1 and CDR2: SGHTA and FQGNSA. The CDR3 contains 16 residues. The CDR3 region has the DNA TGTGCCAGCAGCCCGTCCCCCGGGTCCGCCCTGCGTGGCTACACCTTC. This gives the protein CASSPSPGSALRGYTF.

A few counts support this clonotype. V gene TRBV6-1 combines with J gene TRBJ2-7, with TRBD2 matching 8 bases. In germline, CDR1 is MNHNS, CDR2 SASEGT. The CDR3 runs 14 residues. V lost 4 bases and J lost 2; bases outside the gene matches: 4. The CDR3 DNA sequence: TGTGCCAGCAGTGTGACTAGCGTCACCTACGAGCAGTACTTC. Its protein product is CASSVTSVTYEQYF.

This clonotype was detected ten times or more. For the CDR3, the DNA is TGTGCCAGCGGACCGGACAGTTCGGTGGGAACTGAAGCTTTCTTT. Translation gives CASGPDSSVGTEAFF. The rearrangement joins TRBV28 to TRBJ1-1; D possibly corresponds to TRBD1 (6 bases). The CDR3 totals 15 residues. V was shortened by 8 bases and J by 5 bases, with 21 bases between the two germline ends. In germline, CDR1 is MDHEN, CDR2 SYDVKM. Combining the CDR3 with reference TRBV28 and TRBJ1-1 gives the whole variable domain DVKVTQSSRYLVKRTGEKVFLECVQDMDHENMFWYRQDPGLGLRLIYFSYDVKMKEKGDIPEGYSVSREKKERFSLILESASTNQTSMYLCASGPDSSVGTEAFFGQGTRLTVV.

This clonotype has more than one count but fewer than ten. The rearrangement joins TRBV30 to TRBJ2-5, with D perhaps TRBD1 or TRBD2 (6 bases each). This CDR3 is 13 amino acids long. V was trimmed by 2 bases and J by 0 bases, leaving 7 bases between them. CDR1 is GTSNPN, CDR2 SVGIG, per germline (reference sequence). The CDR3: CAWSRGDQETQYF. In nucleotides, the CDR3 is TGTGCCTGGAGTAGGGGGGACCAAGAGACCCAGTACTTC. The whole variable domain, filled in from reference TRBV30 and TRBJ2-5, reads SQTIHQWPATLVQPVGSPLSLECTVEGTSNPNLYWYRQAAGRGLQLLFYSVGIGQISSEVPQNLSASRPQDRQFILSSKKLLLSDSGFYLCAWSRGDQETQYFGPGTRLLVL.

In this sample, this clonotype turned up a few times. The chain combines TRBV3-2 with TRBJ1-2. TRBV3-2 is annotated as a pseudogene. The CDR3 is 9 amino acids. CDR3 sequence (DNA): TGTGCCAGCAGCCAAATAGATTTCTTC. Translation gives CASSQIDFF.

This clonotype was seen just once. The rearrangement uses TRBV14 and TRBJ2-1; D call uncertain. The V gene's germline CDR1 is SGHDN and CDR2 FVKESK. This CDR3 has 18 amino acids. Trimming stripped 3 bases from V and 1 base from J, with 19 bases between. The CDR3 DNA sequence: TGTGCCAGCAGCCAGCAAATCCCCCAAAGTCGTTCCTACAATGAGCAGTTCTTC. Translating it yields CASSQQIPQSRSYNEQFF.